Included here is one T cell receptor beta chain sequence, with context. Its antigen is currently unknown. Bulk tissue was left unsorted, and RNA and DNA were co-extracted from about 20-30 mg of it. This entry comes from a study of tumor-infiltrating lymphocytes in primary liver carcinoma. Whole-study context: Measuring roughly 4 to 11 cm across, the tumors were staged as T1-T3 N0M0.

V was pared by 4 bases and J by 1 base, with 16 bases between. Germline-derived CDR1 and CDR2 are LNHNV and YYDKDF (reference sequence). The CDR3 covers 16 residues. Findings and caveats of the study: Tumors had a top-250-clone fraction that was significantly higher than blood (p = 0.039). Only about 8-25% of top clones appeared in all five tumor regions. Relative to tumor region pairs, the tumor-adjacent and tumor-blood pairs showed overlap that was lower.

Production of TCR beta cDNA used about 500 ng total RNA together with a constant-region primer. Employing slightly modified ARM-PCR, three nested multiplex PCR rounds were run, and these gave rise to the TCR beta libraries. The opening two PCR rounds, around 10 cycles each, paired TRBV1-TRBV30 forward primers with a C-beta reverse primer. From the multiplex PCR reads, TCRdb called clonotypes with MiXCR, one entry per CDR3 protein. The table lists around 120,000 distinct CDR3 sequences, 65% of them singletons. Sequenced: liver tumor tissue from sampling region 1. Documented subset: tumor region T1, superior pole. V and J are TRBV15 and TRBJ1-1; D is undetermined. This clonotype was sampled from an older woman with primary liver carcinoma and hepatitis B virus infection. The CDR3 loop reads CATSTPLWVGNTEAFF. The DNA for the CDR3 is TGTGCCACCAGCACTCCTCTATGGGTCGGGAACACTGAAGCTTTCTTT. The full variable domain, its missing parts supplied by reference TRBV15 and TRBJ1-1, is DAMVIQNPRYQVTQFGKPVTLSCSQTLNHNVMYWYQQKSSQAPKLLFHYYDKDFNNEADTPDNFQSRRPNTSFCFLDIRSPGLGDTAMYLCATSTPLWVGNTEAFFGQGTRLTVV.